The 16 T cell receptor beta chains given below trace back to one sample, sequenced in a study of CD8 T cells in Susac syndrome. With random hexamers, 0.5 to 1 ug RNA was reverse transcribed. MiXCR, run by TCRdb on the immunoSEQ multiplex PCR reads, gives a single entry per CDR3 protein. The sample carries some 130,000 distinct CDR3 sequences, approximately 95% recorded once. The specimen was CD8+ T cells from PBMCs. Every receptor here comes from a human donor with Susac syndrome.

For this clonotype: The junction does not match germline at one end; this may be a read error. The chain employs TRBV6-5 and TRBJ1-2; 8 nucleotides align to TRBD1. The CDR3 is made up of 16 amino acids. The V gene's germline CDR1 is MNHEY and CDR2 SVGAGI. Here the CDR3 reads CASSYSTTGANYGYTF. Here the CDR3 DNA reads TGTGCCAGCAGTTACTCGACGACAGGGGCTAATTATGGCTACACCTTC.

The chain joins TRBV9 to TRBJ2-7; D uncertain. The CDR3 consists of 15 residues. With 3 bases removed from V and 1 base from J, the gap between germline ends came to 14 bases. Germline V lookup: CDR1 SGDLS, CDR2 YYNGEE. The CDR3 region has the DNA TGTGCCAGCAGCGGGGGTCCCGACGGGTCCTACGAGCAGTACTTC. Its translation: CASSGGPDGSYEQYF.

V gene TRBV20-1 combines with J gene TRBJ2-1; 11 bases map to TRBD2. Germline CDR1 reads DFQATT; CDR2 reads SNEGSKA (reference sequence). The J segment lost 1 base and the V segment lost 5 bases, leaving 7 bases of the junction unmatched. The CDR3 runs 16 residues. CDR3 residues: CSASPTSGKSYNEQFF. CDR3 in DNA: TGCAGTGCTTCCCCGACTAGCGGGAAATCCTACAATGAGCAGTTCTTC.

The chain has TRBV7-3 and TRBJ1-1; D not certain. This CDR3 region has 13 residues. Trimming stripped 5 bases from V and 0 bases from J, with 7 bases between. Germline-derived CDR1 and CDR2 are SGHTA and FQGTGA. The CDR3 loop is CASSLNVNTEAFF. The CDR3, as DNA: TGTGCCAGCAGCCTCAATGTGAACACTGAAGCTTTCTTT.

This chain joins TRBV25-1 and TRBJ2-1; D gene uncertain. The germline V gene has CDR1 MGHDK and CDR2 SYGVNS. V was cut by 2 bases and J by 4 bases, with 6 bases left in between. This CDR3 spans 13 amino acids. This chain's CDR3 is CASSEDPYNEQFF. The CDR3, as DNA: TGTGCCAGCAGTGAAGATCCGTACAATGAGCAGTTCTTC.

The V call is TRBV29-1, the J call TRBJ2-1; D assignment may be TRBD1 or TRBD2 (5 bases each). CDR3 length: 12 residues. Germline loops: CDR1 SQVTM, CDR2 ANQGSEA. Between the trimmed V and J ends, which lost 4 bases and 4 bases, there was a span of 8 bases. The CDR3 bases are TGCAGCGTTGGGGACCCATACAATGAGCAGTTCTTC. As protein: CSVGDPYNEQFF.

This clonotype was counted a few times. The chain uses TRBV27 and TRBJ2-2; 11 nucleotides align to TRBD1. Germline V gene data show CDR1 as MNHEY and CDR2 as SMNVEV (reference sequence). After removal of 3 bases from V and 6 bases from J, the junction contained 0 bases not matched to a gene. This CDR3 has 14 amino acids. CDR3 amino acids: CASSLGQGAGELFF. In nucleotides, the CDR3 is TGTGCCAGCAGTTTGGGACAGGGGGCCGGGGAGCTGTTTTTT.

The chain uses TRBV6-1 and TRBJ1-1; the match to TRBD1 covers 7 bases. Per germline, CDR1 MNHNS and CDR2 SASEGT. Trimming took 4 bases from V and 3 from J; bases not matched to a gene: 5. CDR3 size: 14 residues. CDR3 protein: CASSGTGADTEAFF. CDR3 nucleotides: TGTGCCAGCAGTGGCACAGGGGCTGACACTGAAGCTTTCTTT.

The chain employs TRBV28 and TRBJ2-3; possibly TRBD2 for D (5 bases). Germline-derived CDR1 and CDR2 are MDHEN and SYDVKM. The V end was cut by 3 bases, the J end by 2 bases, with 9 bases between. The CDR3 spans 14 residues. The DNA for the CDR3 is TGTGCCAGCAGTTTGGAACGGGACACAGATACGCAGTATTTT. It codes for CASSLERDTDTQYF.

This chain links TRBV7-9 with TRBJ2-6; the D is unclear. CDR1 and CDR2 from the germline V gene are SEHNR and FQNEAQ (reference sequence). This CDR3 region has 17 residues. Trimming shortened V by 4 bases and J by 4 bases, and 17 bases separated the two germline ends. The CDR3 coding sequence is TGTGCCAGCAGCTCCCTCGACGACCTTAGGGGGGCCAACGTCCTGACTTTC. This sequence encodes CASSSLDDLRGANVLTF.

This chain links TRBV12-5 with TRBJ2-5; D is uncertain. V shed 8 bases and J shed 1 base, with 5 bases lying between them. The V gene's germline CDR1 is LGHNT and CDR2 FRNRAP. The CDR3 has 11 amino acids. CDR3 protein: CASMAQETQYF. CDR3 bases: TGTGCTAGTATGGCCCAAGAGACCCAGTACTTC.

The chain joins TRBV7-6 to TRBJ2-1, with 10 nucleotides matching TRBD1. Germline-derived CDR1 and CDR2 are SGHVS and FNYEAQ. This CDR3 has 15 residues. J gave up 7 bases and V 4 bases, and 7 bases lay outside the gene matches. Written as DNA, the CDR3 is TGTGCCAGCAGCTCGACAGGGGGCGAGGGGAATGAGCAGTTCTTC. This codes for CASSSTGGEGNEQFF.

This chain joins TRBV29-1 and TRBJ1-1, with D unclear. This CDR3 contains 11 residues. V was pared by 6 bases and J by 4 bases, with 9 bases between. Looked up from germline, CDR1 is SQVTM and CDR2 is ANQGSEA. As DNA, the CDR3 is TGCAGCGTGGAGGGAGCCACTGAAGCTTTCTTT. It specifies CSVEGATEAFF.

The gene calls are TRBV20-1 and TRBJ2-7; D might be TRBD2 (6 bases). Germline CDR1 is DFQATT and CDR2 is SNEGSKA (reference sequence). Trimming took 3 bases from V and 0 from J, leaving 12 bases between them. The CDR3 sequence is 14 residues long. CDR3 residues: CSASPGRISYEQYF. The CDR3 region has the DNA TGCAGTGCTAGTCCCGGGAGAATCTCCTACGAGCAGTACTTC.

This chain connects TRBV5-4 to TRBJ1-1; TRBD1 matches at 8 bases. The CDR3 runs 14 residues. Germline V gene sequence: CDR1 SGHNT, CDR2 YYREEE (reference sequence). The junction had 2 bases not matched to a gene; V was cut back by 1 base and J by 3 bases. DNA of the CDR3: TGTGCCAGCAGCTTGAACAGGGGGGACACTGAAGCTTTCTTT. Translation: CASSLNRGDTEAFF.

This chain joins TRBV29-1 and TRBJ2-7, with a possible D match to TRBD1 (5 bases). V was pared by 5 bases and J by 3 bases, with 20 bases between. The CDR3 runs to 15 residues. Germline loops: CDR1 SQVTM, CDR2 ANQGSEA. CDR3 region: CSVLPVGQSDYEQYF. The CDR3, as DNA: TGCAGCGTTCTACCGGTCGGACAATCCGACTACGAGCAGTACTTC.